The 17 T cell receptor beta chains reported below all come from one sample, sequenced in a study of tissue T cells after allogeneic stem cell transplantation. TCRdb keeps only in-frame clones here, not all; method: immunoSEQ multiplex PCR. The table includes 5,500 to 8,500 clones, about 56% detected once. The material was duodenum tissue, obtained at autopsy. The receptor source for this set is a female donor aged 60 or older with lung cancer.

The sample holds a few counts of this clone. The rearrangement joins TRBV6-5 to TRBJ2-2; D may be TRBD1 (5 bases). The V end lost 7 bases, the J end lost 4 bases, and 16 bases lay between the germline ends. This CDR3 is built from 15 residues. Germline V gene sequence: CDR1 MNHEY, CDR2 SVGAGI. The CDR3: CASKREIGATGELFF. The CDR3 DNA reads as TGTGCCAGCAAGAGAGAAATTGGGGCCACCGGGGAGCTGTTTTTT.

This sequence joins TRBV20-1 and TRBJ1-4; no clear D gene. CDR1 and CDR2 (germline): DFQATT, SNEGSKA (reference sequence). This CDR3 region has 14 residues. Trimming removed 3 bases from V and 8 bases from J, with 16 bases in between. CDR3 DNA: TGCAGTGCTAGTATGGGGTCGGGTAAAGAAAAACTGTTTTTT. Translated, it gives CSASMGSGKEKLFF.

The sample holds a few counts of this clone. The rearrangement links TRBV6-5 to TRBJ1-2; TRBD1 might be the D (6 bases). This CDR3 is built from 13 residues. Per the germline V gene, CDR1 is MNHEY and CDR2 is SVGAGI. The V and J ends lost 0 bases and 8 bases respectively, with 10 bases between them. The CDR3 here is CASSYSGGKGYTF. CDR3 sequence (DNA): TGTGCCAGCAGTTACTCAGGGGGAAAGGGCTACACCTTC.

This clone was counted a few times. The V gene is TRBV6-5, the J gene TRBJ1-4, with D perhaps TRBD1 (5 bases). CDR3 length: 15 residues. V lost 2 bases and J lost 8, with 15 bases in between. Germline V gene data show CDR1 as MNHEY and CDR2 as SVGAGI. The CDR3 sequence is CASSYEPRVGEKLFF. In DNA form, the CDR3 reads TGTGCCAGCAGTTACGAACCCAGGGTCGGGGAAAAACTGTTTTTT.

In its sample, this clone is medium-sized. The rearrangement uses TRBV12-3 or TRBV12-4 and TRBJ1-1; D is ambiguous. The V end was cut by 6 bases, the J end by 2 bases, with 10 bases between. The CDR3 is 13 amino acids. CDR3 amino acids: CASRSLSNTEAFF. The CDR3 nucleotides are TGTGCCAGCAGGAGTCTATCCAACACTGAAGCTTTCTTT.

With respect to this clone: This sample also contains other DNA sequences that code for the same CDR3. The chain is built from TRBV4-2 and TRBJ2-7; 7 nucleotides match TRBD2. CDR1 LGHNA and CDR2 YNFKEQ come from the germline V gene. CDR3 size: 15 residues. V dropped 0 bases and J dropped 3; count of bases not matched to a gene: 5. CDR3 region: CASSQDLGGGYEQYF. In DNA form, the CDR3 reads TGTGCCAGCAGCCAAGATTTAGGCGGGGGCTACGAGCAGTACTTC.

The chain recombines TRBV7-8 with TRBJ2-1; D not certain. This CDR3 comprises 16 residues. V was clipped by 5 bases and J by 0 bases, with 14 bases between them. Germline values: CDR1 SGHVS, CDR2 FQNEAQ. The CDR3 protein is CASSHRSHSSYNEQFF. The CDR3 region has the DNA TGTGCCAGCAGCCACCGCAGCCATAGCTCCTACAATGAGCAGTTCTTC.

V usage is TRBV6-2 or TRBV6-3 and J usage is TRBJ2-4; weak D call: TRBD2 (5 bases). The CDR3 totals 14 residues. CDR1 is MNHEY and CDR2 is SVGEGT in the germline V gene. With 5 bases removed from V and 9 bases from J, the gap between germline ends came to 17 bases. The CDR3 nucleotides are TGTGCCAGCAGTCGGACTCCCCGTGGAGGCATTCAGTACTTC. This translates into CASSRTPRGGIQYF.

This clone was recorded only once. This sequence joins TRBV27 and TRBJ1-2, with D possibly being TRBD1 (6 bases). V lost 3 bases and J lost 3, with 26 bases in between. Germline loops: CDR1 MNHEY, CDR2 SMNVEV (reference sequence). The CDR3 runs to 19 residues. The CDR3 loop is CASSFIGQFWALDYYGYTF. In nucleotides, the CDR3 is TGTGCCAGCAGTTTCATCGGACAGTTTTGGGCCCTTGATTACTATGGCTACACCTTC.

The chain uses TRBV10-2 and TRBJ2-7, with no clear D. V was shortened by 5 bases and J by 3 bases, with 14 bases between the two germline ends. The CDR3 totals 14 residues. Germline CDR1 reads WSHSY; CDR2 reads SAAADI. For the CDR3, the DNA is TGCGCCAGCAGTCTCGGAGACACTCTCTACGAGCAGTACTTC. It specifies CASSLGDTLYEQYF.

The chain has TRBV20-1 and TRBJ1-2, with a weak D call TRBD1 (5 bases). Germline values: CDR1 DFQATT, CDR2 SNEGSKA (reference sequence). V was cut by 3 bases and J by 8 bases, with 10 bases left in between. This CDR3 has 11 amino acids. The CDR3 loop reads CSASQGVGYTF. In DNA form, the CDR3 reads TGCAGTGCTAGTCAAGGGGTCGGCTACACCTTC.

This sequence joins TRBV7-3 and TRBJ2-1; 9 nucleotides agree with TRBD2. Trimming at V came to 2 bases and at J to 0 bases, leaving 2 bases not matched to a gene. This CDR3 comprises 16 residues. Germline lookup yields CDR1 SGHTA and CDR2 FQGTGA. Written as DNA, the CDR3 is TGTGCCAGCAGCTTAGCTAGCGGGGTCTCCTACAATGAGCAGTTCTTC. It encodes CASSLASGVSYNEQFF.

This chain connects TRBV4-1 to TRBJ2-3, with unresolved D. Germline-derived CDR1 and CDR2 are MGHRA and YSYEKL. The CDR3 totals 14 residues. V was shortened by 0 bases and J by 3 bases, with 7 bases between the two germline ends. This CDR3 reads CASSQEVTTDTQYF. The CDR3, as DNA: TGCGCCAGCAGCCAAGAGGTTACAACAGATACGCAGTATTTT.

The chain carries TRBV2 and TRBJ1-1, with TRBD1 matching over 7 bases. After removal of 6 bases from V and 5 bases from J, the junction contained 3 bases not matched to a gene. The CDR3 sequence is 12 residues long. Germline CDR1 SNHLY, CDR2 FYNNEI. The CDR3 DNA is TGTGCCAGCAGCCGACAGGGAACTGAAGCTTTCTTT. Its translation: CASSRQGTEAFF.

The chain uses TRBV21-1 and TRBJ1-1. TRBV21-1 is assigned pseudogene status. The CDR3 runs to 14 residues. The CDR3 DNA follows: TGTGCCAGCAGCAAGCGTGTAGTTCGCACTGAAGCTTTCTTT. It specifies CASSKRVVRTEAFF.

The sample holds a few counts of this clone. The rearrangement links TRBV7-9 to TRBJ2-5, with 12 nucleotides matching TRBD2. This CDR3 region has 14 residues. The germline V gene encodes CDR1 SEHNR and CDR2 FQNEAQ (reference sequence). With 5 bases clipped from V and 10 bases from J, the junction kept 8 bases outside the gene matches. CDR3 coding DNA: TGTGCCAGCAGCCCGCGACTAGCGGGAGTCGGCCAGTACTTC. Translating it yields CASSPRLAGVGQYF.

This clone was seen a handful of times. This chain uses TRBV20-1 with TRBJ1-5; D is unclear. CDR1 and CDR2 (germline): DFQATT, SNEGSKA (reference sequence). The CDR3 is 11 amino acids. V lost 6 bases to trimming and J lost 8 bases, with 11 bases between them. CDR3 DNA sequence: TGCAGTGCCCGCCGTGGGGAGCCCCAGCATTTT. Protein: CSARRGEPQHF.